These 20 T cell receptor beta chains came from one sample sequenced in a study of T cells in Graves' hyperthyroidism and ophthalmopathy. The source material, RNA transcripts, was used to amplify TCR beta CDR3 regions. The TCR CDR3 was amplified in a first-round RT-PCR using the HTBI primer set. MiXCR, applied by TCRdb to the multiplex PCR reads, yields one record per CDR3 protein. The table includes a few hundred thousand distinct CDR3 sequences, 15% to 20% detected once. Sequencing used blood. These receptors were taken from a woman aged 45-65 years with Graves' hyperthyroidism.

This clonotype occurred many times. The chain links TRBV20-1 to TRBJ2-5; 9 nucleotides line up with TRBD2. Germline values: CDR1 DFQATT, CDR2 SNEGSKA (reference sequence). J lost 3 bases, V lost 3 bases, and 5 bases had no gene match. This CDR3 region has 14 residues. The DNA of the CDR3 is TGCAGTGCTAGGCCCCGACTAGCGGAAGAGACCCAGTACTTC. This sequence encodes CSARPRLAEETQYF.

This clonotype was observed at least ten times. The chain employs TRBV7-3 and TRBJ2-1; the D is unclear. The V end lost 4 bases, the J end lost 3 bases, and 13 bases lay between the germline ends. The CDR3 has 15 amino acids. CDR1 and CDR2 from the germline V gene are SGHTA and FQGTGA. CDR3 region: CASSSSPTDYNEQFF. CDR3 nucleotides: TGTGCCAGCAGCTCGTCCCCTACGGACTACAATGAGCAGTTCTTC.

This clonotype was recorded at least ten times. The rearrangement links TRBV28 to TRBJ2-3, with 7 bases that match TRBD1. The germline V gene encodes CDR1 MDHEN and CDR2 SYDVKM. The CDR3 length is 16 residues. V lost 6 bases to trimming and J lost 4 bases; unmatched junction nucleotides: 13. CDR3 DNA: TGTGCCAGCAGCTCTTTTCGACAGGGAAGGTCAGATACGCAGTATTTT. It translates to CASSSFRQGRSDTQYF.

At least ten counts were recorded for this clonotype. The junction departs from the called germline gene at one end, perhaps through a read error. The chain recombines TRBV3-1 with TRBJ2-2, with D perhaps matching TRBD1 (5 bases). CDR1 and CDR2 from the germline V gene are LGHDT and YNNKEL (reference sequence). The CDR3 runs 17 residues. The CDR3 DNA follows: TGTGCCAGCAGTCAAGGCCGACAGCTCGCGAACACCGGGGAGCTGTTTTTT. It is translated as CASSQGRQLANTGELFF.

This clonotype was found many times. V is TRBV20-1 and J is TRBJ2-5; 8 bases agree with TRBD2. The CDR3 contains 16 residues. After removal of 6 bases from V and 0 bases from J, the junction contained 12 bases not matched to a gene. Per the germline V gene, CDR1 is DFQATT and CDR2 is SNEGSKA (reference sequence). The CDR3 here is CSAIRPSGGHQETQYF. The CDR3 DNA follows: TGCAGTGCAATCAGACCGAGCGGGGGTCACCAAGAGACCCAGTACTTC.

This clonotype was seen many times. The J gene is TRBJ2-7, the V gene TRBV20-1; D gene uncertain. Trimming shortened V by 1 base and J by 2 bases, and 12 bases separated the two germline ends. CDR1 is DFQATT, CDR2 SNEGSKA, per germline (reference sequence). The CDR3 is made up of 14 amino acids. The CDR3, as DNA: TGCAGTGCTAGAGGCGGAAGCGACCCCTACGAGCAGTACTTC. Translated, it gives CSARGGSDPYEQYF.

At least ten counts were recorded for this clonotype. The rearrangement links TRBV5-1 to TRBJ2-1; D remains unclear. CDR3 length equals 15 residues. Trimming removed 4 bases from V and 2 bases from J, with 13 bases in between. Looked up from germline, CDR1 is SGHRS and CDR2 is YFSETQ. The CDR3 DNA reads as TGCGCCAGCAGCAGGACCGCTCAGCCCTACAATGAGCAGTTCTTC. It is translated as CASSRTAQPYNEQFF. The full variable domain, rest sourced from reference TRBV5-1 and TRBJ2-1, is KAGVTQTPRYLIKTRGQQVTLSCSPISGHRSVSWYQQTPGQGLQFLFEYFSETQRNKGNFPGRFSGRQFSNSRSEMNVSTLELGDSALYLCASSRTAQPYNEQFFGPGTRLTVL.

The rearrangement uses TRBV10-3 and TRBJ2-3; tentatively, D is TRBD2 (6 bases). This CDR3 region has 13 residues. The V gene's germline CDR1 is ENHRY and CDR2 SYGVKD. Trimming left V 7 bases short and J 3 bases short, with 11 bases between. CDR3 sequence: CAIKGSGTDTQYF. In DNA form, the CDR3 reads TGTGCCATCAAGGGTAGCGGAACAGATACGCAGTATTTT.

Only a few counts were recorded for this clonotype. The genes are TRBV7-2 and TRBJ1-6; no firm D call. Trimming pared 5 bases from V and 14 bases from J, leaving 10 bases between. Germline loops: CDR1 SGHTA, CDR2 FQGNSA. The CDR3 extends over 11 amino acids. The CDR3 bases are TGTGCCAGCAGCGCCGTGGAGTCCCTCCACTTT. Translated: CASSAVESLHF.

At least ten counts were recorded for this clonotype. This chain uses TRBV6-1 with TRBJ2-7, with 9 bases lining up with TRBD1. This CDR3 is 15 amino acids long. Germline CDR1 MNHNS, CDR2 SASEGT. The V and J ends lost 7 bases and 0 bases, in that order; junction bases with no gene match: 7. The CDR3 DNA reads as TGTGCCAGCACCTCCGGGACAGGGAACTCCTACGAGCAGTACTTC. It is translated as CASTSGTGNSYEQYF.

This clonotype was recorded many times. The chain combines TRBV28 with TRBJ2-7; the match to TRBD1 covers 8 bases. The CDR3 loop spans 13 amino acids. Germline V gene lookup returns CDR1 MDHEN and CDR2 SYDVKM. V lost 5 bases to trimming and J lost 6 bases; unmatched junction nucleotides: 6. The CDR3 reads CASSETGGIEQYF. The CDR3 nucleotides are TGTGCCAGCAGTGAAACAGGGGGGATCGAGCAGTACTTC.

The chain carries TRBV20-1 and TRBJ1-1, with D unclear. The CDR3 extends over 11 amino acids. Germline V gene data show CDR1 as DFQATT and CDR2 as SNEGSKA (reference sequence). Trimming left V 5 bases short and J 5 bases short, with 9 bases between. The DNA of the CDR3 is TGCAGTGCTTACCGGGAGACTGAAGCTTTCTTT. This gives the protein CSAYRETEAFF.

This clonotype was observed at least ten times. The chain is built from TRBV7-3 and TRBJ2-1; 8 bases align to TRBD2. V dropped 5 bases and J dropped 9; count of bases not matched to a gene: 3. The CDR3 sequence is 12 residues long. Germline lookup yields CDR1 SGHTA and CDR2 FQGTGA. This CDR3 reads CASSPSGGEQFF. CDR3 in DNA: TGTGCCAGCAGCCCGAGCGGGGGTGAGCAGTTCTTC.

The V and J genes are TRBV5-8 and TRBJ1-2, with TRBD1 as a possible D gene (5 bases). Germline assignment: CDR1 SGHTS and CDR2 YDEGEE. The CDR3 is made up of 14 amino acids. V lost 7 bases, J lost 7 bases, and 20 bases lay in between. The CDR3 region is CASGTGTPRSGYTF. Written as DNA, the CDR3 is TGTGCCAGCGGAACCGGGACCCCAAGAAGTGGCTACACCTTC.

In DNA form, the CDR3 reads TGTGCCAGCAACCGACAGGGTTCTTACACCGGGGAGCTGTTTTTT. Translating gives CASNRQGSYTGELFF. The chain employs TRBV2 and TRBJ2-2, with TRBD1 matching over 7 bases. The CDR3 is made up of 15 amino acids. The germline CDR1 and CDR2 sequences are SNHLY and FYNNEI. With V trimmed by 7 bases and J by 3 bases, 8 bases remained unmatched.

Notes on this clonotype: A single base separates this from a much larger clone, so it may be a read error. The gene calls are TRBV11-2 and TRBJ2-5; TRBD2 might be the D (5 bases). CDR1 is SGHAT, CDR2 FQNNGV, per germline. Between the trimmed V and J ends, which lost 5 bases and 7 bases, there was a span of 20 bases. CDR3 length: 15 amino acids. The CDR3 reads CASSHLDRAGGTQYF. The CDR3 DNA follows: TGTGCCAGCAGCCACCTTGATAGGGCTGGAGGGACCCAGTACTTC.

This clonotype was counted many times. V and J are TRBV7-6 and TRBJ1-1; D is unresolved. CDR3 length: 14 residues. Germline loops: CDR1 SGHVS, CDR2 FNYEAQ. V was shortened by 5 bases and J by 7 bases, with 17 bases between the two germline ends. The CDR3 coding sequence is TGTGCCAGCAGCCCCAACCCCTCAACAGTTGAAGCTTTCTTT. Translation gives CASSPNPSTVEAFF.

Turning to this clonotype: A junction end diverges from the germline sequence, so it may reflect a read error. The chain carries TRBV15 and TRBJ1-1, with D unresolved. Germline CDR1 LNHNV, CDR2 YYDKDF (reference sequence). CDR3 length: 12 amino acids. CDR3 bases: TGTGCCACTTCAAGGGTGAACACTGAAGCTCTCTTT. Translation: CATSRVNTEALF.

This clonotype was counted a few times. V gene TRBV5-1 combines with J gene TRBJ2-1; D perhaps matches TRBD2 (6 bases). This CDR3 region has 16 residues. V lost 4 bases, J lost 8 bases, and 22 bases lay in between. Germline V gives CDR1 SGHRS, CDR2 YFSETQ. The DNA for the CDR3 is TGCGCCAGCAGCCAAGATGTAGGCTTCGGGAGTGATGAGCAGTTCTTC. Translated, it gives CASSQDVGFGSDEQFF.

The chain recombines TRBV7-9 with TRBJ1-4, with D possibly TRBD1 on 5 matching bases. The CDR3 length is 12 residues. Germline loops: CDR1 SEHNR, CDR2 FQNEAQ (reference sequence). V was pared by 6 bases and J by 12 bases, with 14 bases between. The CDR3 DNA reads as TGTGCCAGCAGTTTGACCGACAGACAACTGTTTTTT. It is translated as CASSLTDRQLFF.